The 14 T cell receptor beta chains listed next were all sequenced from one sample in a study of cytomegalovirus exposure and HLA in healthy donors. Using immunoSEQ multiplex PCR, the repertoire was profiled, and TCRdb retains in-frame clones only, with some absent. The repertoire holds 160,000 or so clones, around 90% seen once, with 3% in the top ten. The sequenced sample was PBMCs. These receptors came from a man younger than 35 in good health and CMV-seronegative.

This CDR3 is CASSYSTPDPGGEQYF. The CDR3, as DNA: TGTGCCAGCAGTTACTCGACCCCCGACCCCGGGGGGGAGCAGTACTTC. V and J are TRBV6-5 and TRBJ2-7, with 7 positions matching TRBD2. The CDR3 is 16 residues long. The germline CDR1 and CDR2 sequences are MNHEY and SVGAGI. J lost 7 bases, V lost 0 bases, and 12 bases had no gene match.

CDR3 nucleotides: TGTGCCAGCAGCTTAGTATCAGGGGGTGCCGGGGAGCTGTTTTTT. As protein: CASSLVSGGAGELFF. The V call is TRBV7-2, the J call TRBJ2-2; 7 nucleotides align to TRBD1. The CDR3 consists of 15 residues. Germline CDR1 reads SGHTA; CDR2 reads FQGNSA. V lost 1 base, J lost 6 bases, and 5 bases stayed unmatched.

In regard to this clone: The junction departs from germline at one end; a sequencing error may be responsible. The genes are TRBV4-1 and TRBJ2-7, with D perhaps TRBD2 (5 bases). This CDR3 has 14 residues. Per the germline V gene, CDR1 is MGHRA and CDR2 is YSYEKL. The CDR3 sequence: CASSQGESSYEQHF. The CDR3 DNA reads as TGCGCCAGCAGCCAAGGGGAGAGCTCCTACGAGCAGCACTTC.

This clone was seen a single time. The chain couples TRBV5-1 to TRBJ2-5; 7 nucleotides match TRBD1. CDR3 size: 15 residues. Unmatched junction bases numbered 9, after V lost 2 bases and J lost 5 bases. Germline lookup yields CDR1 SGHRS and CDR2 YFSETQ. This CDR3 is CASSLTGDLWETQYF. CDR3 nucleotides: TGCGCCAGCAGCTTAACAGGGGACCTCTGGGAGACCCAGTACTTC.

V usage is TRBV6-6 and J usage is TRBJ2-3; tentative D call: TRBD1 (5 bases). V lost 10 bases and J lost 3, with 14 bases in between. The germline V gene has CDR1 MNHNY and CDR2 SVGAGI (reference sequence). This CDR3 is built from 13 residues. CDR3 amino acids: CATRVLRTDTQYF. As DNA, the CDR3 is TGTGCCACCAGGGTCCTAAGAACAGATACGCAGTATTTT.

The rearrangement links TRBV27 to TRBJ2-7, with D possibly TRBD2 on 5 matching bases. The germline V gene has CDR1 MNHEY and CDR2 SMNVEV (reference sequence). This CDR3 comprises 15 residues. Trimming took 3 bases from V and 6 from J, leaving 18 bases between them. CDR3 sequence (DNA): TGTGCCAGCAGTTTCCAGCTAGCTGGCCCTCTCGAGCAGTACTTC. This gives the protein CASSFQLAGPLEQYF.

The rearrangement links TRBV5-1 to TRBJ2-5, with TRBD1 matching over 9 bases. Losses at the gene ends were 5 bases for V and 5 bases for J; bases not matched to a gene: 4. Per the germline V gene, CDR1 is SGHRS and CDR2 is YFSETQ. The CDR3 is 13 amino acids. CDR3: CASSSGTGETQYF. CDR3 DNA sequence: TGCGCCAGCAGTTCCGGGACAGGGGAGACCCAGTACTTC.

This clone occurred a few times. The J gene is TRBJ1-5, the V gene TRBV28; D is possibly TRBD1 (5 bases). This CDR3 is built from 15 residues. Trimming took 5 bases from V and 5 from J, leaving 16 bases between them. The germline V gene encodes CDR1 MDHEN and CDR2 SYDVKM. For the CDR3, the DNA is TGTGCCAGCAGTAGACCCTCGGGGGGGGATCAGCCCCAGCATTTT. Encoded protein: CASSRPSGGDQPQHF.

The gene calls are TRBV27 and TRBJ1-3; unclear D gene. Germline V gene lookup returns CDR1 MNHEY and CDR2 SMNVEV (reference sequence). The CDR3 sequence is 13 residues long. V lost 3 bases and J lost 8, with 11 bases in between. CDR3 region: CASSLVAGDTIYF. The DNA for the CDR3 is TGTGCCAGCAGTTTGGTGGCCGGGGACACCATATATTTT.

This chain links TRBV7-8 with TRBJ2-7; possible D gene TRBD1, 5 bases. CDR1 and CDR2 (germline): SGHVS, FQNEAQ. Trimming took 2 bases from V and 6 from J, leaving 17 bases between them. The CDR3 totals 15 residues. As DNA, the CDR3 is TGTGCCAGCAGCTTATCCCAGGGTGTATCGGGCGAGCAGTACTTC. This encodes CASSLSQGVSGEQYF.

The rearrangement joins TRBV6-5 to TRBJ2-1; no clear D gene. Per germline, CDR1 MNHEY and CDR2 SVGAGI. Trimming cost V 5 bases and J 12 bases, with 11 bases left between them. The CDR3 contains 11 residues. The CDR3 sequence is CASSHTGGQFF. CDR3 sequence (DNA): TGTGCCAGCAGTCATACCGGTGGGCAGTTCTTC.

The chain combines TRBV2 with TRBJ2-2, with D possibly matching TRBD2 (5 bases). The germline V gene has CDR1 SNHLY and CDR2 FYNNEI. V lost 6 bases and J 5 bases, leaving 13 bases between the germline ends. The CDR3 extends over 14 amino acids. CDR3 in amino acids: CASSELRVTGELFF. CDR3 bases: TGTGCCAGCAGCGAATTGAGGGTTACCGGGGAGCTGTTTTTT.

The genes are TRBV6-5 and TRBJ2-5; TRBD2 is a possible D gene (6 bases). The V end lost 2 bases, the J end lost 5 bases, and 12 bases lay between the germline ends. CDR1 is MNHEY, CDR2 SVGAGI, per germline. This CDR3 is 14 amino acids long. The CDR3, as DNA: TGTGCCAGCAGTTACCCAGGGACTCCGGAGACCCAGTACTTC. As protein: CASSYPGTPETQYF.

This chain joins TRBV28 and TRBJ1-4; TRBD1 agrees at 7 bases. CDR3 size: 16 residues. The ends lost 3 bases at V and 1 base at J; junction bases unmatched: 5. Germline assignment: CDR1 MDHEN and CDR2 SYDVKM. In nucleotides, the CDR3 is TGTGCCAGCAGTTTTCGGGACAGTGTAACTAATGAAAAACTGTTTTTT. As protein: CASSFRDSVTNEKLFF.